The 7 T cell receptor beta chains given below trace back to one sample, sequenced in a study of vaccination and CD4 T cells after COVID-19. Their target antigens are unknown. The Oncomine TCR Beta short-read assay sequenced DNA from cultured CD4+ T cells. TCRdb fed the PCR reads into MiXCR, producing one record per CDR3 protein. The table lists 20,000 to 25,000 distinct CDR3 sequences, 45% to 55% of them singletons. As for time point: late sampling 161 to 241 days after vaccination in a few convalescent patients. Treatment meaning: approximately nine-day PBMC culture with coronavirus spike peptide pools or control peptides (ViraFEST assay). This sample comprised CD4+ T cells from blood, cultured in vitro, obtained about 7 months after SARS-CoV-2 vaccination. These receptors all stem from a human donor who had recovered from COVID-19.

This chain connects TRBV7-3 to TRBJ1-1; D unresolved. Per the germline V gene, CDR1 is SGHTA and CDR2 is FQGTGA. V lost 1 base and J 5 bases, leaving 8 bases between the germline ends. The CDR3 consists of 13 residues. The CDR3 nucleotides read TGTGCCAGCAGCTTAAGTTGGGGAACTGAAGCTTTCTTT. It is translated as CASSLSWGTEAFF.

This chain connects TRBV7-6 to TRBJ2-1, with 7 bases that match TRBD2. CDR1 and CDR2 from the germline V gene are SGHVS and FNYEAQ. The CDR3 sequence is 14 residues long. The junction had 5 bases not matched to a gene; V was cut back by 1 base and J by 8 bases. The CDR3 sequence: CASSLVQRDYEQFF. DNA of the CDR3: TGTGCCAGCAGCTTAGTCCAGCGGGACTATGAGCAGTTCTTC.

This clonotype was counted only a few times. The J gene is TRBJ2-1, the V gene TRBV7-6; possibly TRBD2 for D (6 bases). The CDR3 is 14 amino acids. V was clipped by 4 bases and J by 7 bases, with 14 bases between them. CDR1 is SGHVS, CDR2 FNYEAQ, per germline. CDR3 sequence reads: CASSSFAGRNEQFF. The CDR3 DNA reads TGTGCCAGCAGCTCCTTCGCGGGACGTAATGAGCAGTTCTTC.

CDR3 sequence: CASSAGVNSPLHF. The CDR3 nucleotides are TGTGCCAGCAGTGCAGGGGTCAATTCACCCCTCCACTTT. The chain links TRBV2 to TRBJ1-6, with D maybe TRBD1 (6 bases). Looked up from germline, CDR1 is SNHLY and CDR2 is FYNNEI. The CDR3 consists of 13 residues. V was trimmed by 4 bases and J by 7 bases, leaving 8 bases between them.

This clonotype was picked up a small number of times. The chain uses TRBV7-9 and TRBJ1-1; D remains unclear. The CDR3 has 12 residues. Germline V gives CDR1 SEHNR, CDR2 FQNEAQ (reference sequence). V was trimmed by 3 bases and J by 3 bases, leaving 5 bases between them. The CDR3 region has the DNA TGTGCCAGCAGCTTTACGTACACTGAAGCTTTCTTT. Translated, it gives CASSFTYTEAFF.

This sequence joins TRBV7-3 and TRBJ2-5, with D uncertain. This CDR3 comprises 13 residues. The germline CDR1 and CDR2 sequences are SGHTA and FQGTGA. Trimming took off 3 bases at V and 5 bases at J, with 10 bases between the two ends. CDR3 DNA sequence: TGTGCCAGCAGCTTCGGAAGAGAGGAGACCCAGTACTTC. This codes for CASSFGREETQYF.

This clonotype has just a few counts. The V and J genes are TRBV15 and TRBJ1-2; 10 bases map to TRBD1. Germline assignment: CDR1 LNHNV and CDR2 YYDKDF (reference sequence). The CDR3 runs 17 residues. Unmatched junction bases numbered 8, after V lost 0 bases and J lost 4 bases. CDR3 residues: CATSRDRTGGTIYGYTF. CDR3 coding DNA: TGTGCCACCAGCAGAGATCGGACAGGGGGAACCATCTATGGCTACACCTTC. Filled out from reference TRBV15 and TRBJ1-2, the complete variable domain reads DAMVIQNPRYQVTQFGKPVTLSCSQTLNHNVMYWYQQKSSQAPKLLFHYYDKDFNNEADTPDNFQSRRPNTSFCFLDIRSPGLGDTAMYLCATSRDRTGGTIYGYTFGSGTRLTVV.